This entry lists 24 T cell receptor beta chains sequenced from one sample in a study of blood T cell repertoires in COVID-19. Data came from immunoSEQ multiplex PCR; TCRdb stores just in-frame clones and leaves some out. Of 200,000 to 250,000 clones listed, more than 75% are singletons. The sample was peripheral blood. These receptors were taken from a woman older than 75 with COVID-19, enrolled during active disease.

This clone was seen ten or more times. The rearrangement joins TRBV11-1 to TRBJ2-7; 7 bases align to TRBD1. V lost 5 bases, J lost 3 bases, and 4 bases stayed unmatched. Per the germline V gene, CDR1 is SGHAT and CDR2 is FQDESV (reference sequence). This CDR3 contains 13 residues. This CDR3 is CASSPGGLYEQYF. As DNA, the CDR3 is TGTGCCAGCAGCCCAGGGGGTCTCTACGAGCAGTACTTC.

The rearrangement joins TRBV9 to TRBJ2-2; D is unresolved. Looked up from germline, CDR1 is SGDLS and CDR2 is YYNGEE. CDR3 length: 14 residues. V lost 0 bases and J lost 2, with 5 bases in between. The CDR3 bases are TGTGCCAGCAGCGTAGTGAGCAACACCGGGGAGCTGTTTTTT. Residues: CASSVVSNTGELFF.

The rearrangement joins TRBV19 to TRBJ2-7; a possible D gene is TRBD2 (5 bases). The CDR3 totals 15 residues. Trimming pared 3 bases from V and 1 base from J, leaving 13 bases between. Germline CDR1 and CDR2: LNHDA and SQIVND (reference sequence). Written as DNA, the CDR3 is TGTGCCAGTAGTATCGGGGTTCGAGGGTCCTACGAGCAGTACTTC. Protein product: CASSIGVRGSYEQYF.

The chain links TRBV11-3 to TRBJ2-1; perhaps TRBD1 as D (6 bases). CDR1 and CDR2 (germline): SGHNT, YENEEA. Trimming shortened V by 4 bases and J by 4 bases, and 11 bases separated the two germline ends. The CDR3 runs to 14 residues. Written as DNA, the CDR3 is TGTGCCAGCAGCTCCAGGGGTTCGTACAATGAGCAGTTCTTC. Translation: CASSSRGSYNEQFF. The whole variable domain, filled in from reference TRBV11-3 and TRBJ2-1, reads EAGVVQSPRYKIIEKKQPVAFWCNPISGHNTLYWYLQNLGQGPELLIRYENEEAVDDSQLPKDRFSAERLKGVDSTLKIQPAELGDSAVYLCASSSRGSYNEQFFGPGTRLTVL.

As to this clone: Other DNA sequences in the sample encode the same CDR3. The CDR3 DNA reads as TGTGCCTGGAATCGCGACTCCGGAAACACCATATATTTT. Residues: CAWNRDSGNTIYF. This chain uses TRBV30 with TRBJ1-3; no reliable D call. Trimming stripped 4 bases from V and 4 bases from J, with 11 bases between. The CDR3 length is 13 residues. Germline V lookup: CDR1 GTSNPN, CDR2 SVGIG (reference sequence).

The rearrangement links TRBV28 to TRBJ1-4; 9 bases align to TRBD1. The junction had 18 bases not matched to a gene; V was cut back by 5 bases and J by 8 bases. CDR3 length: 18 amino acids. Germline V gene lookup returns CDR1 MDHEN and CDR2 SYDVKM. Here the CDR3 reads CASSPLPVGQGPVEKLFF. The CDR3 coding sequence is TGTGCCAGCAGTCCACTTCCCGTGGGACAGGGACCGGTCGAAAAACTGTTTTTT.

This clone was seen a single time. The rearrangement joins TRBV7-8 to TRBJ1-2; no firm D call. Germline V gives CDR1 SGHVS, CDR2 FQNEAQ. Between the trimmed V and J ends, which lost 7 bases and 7 bases, there was a span of 19 bases. The CDR3 is 14 residues long. This CDR3 is CASTIDGAVGGYTF. CDR3 DNA sequence: TGTGCCAGCACCATAGACGGAGCCGTTGGTGGCTACACCTTC.

V usage is TRBV5-6 and J usage is TRBJ1-4; no firm D call. CDR1 is SGHDT and CDR2 is YYEEEE in the germline V gene. V was shortened by 1 base and J by 7 bases, with 11 bases between the two germline ends. The CDR3 totals 14 residues. The CDR3 bases are TGTGCCAGCAGCTTGACCCGGGTCGGTGAAAAACTGTTTTTT. It encodes CASSLTRVGEKLFF. Based on the CDR3 plus reference TRBV5-6 and TRBJ1-4, the full variable domain is DAGVTQSPTHLIKTRGQQVTLRCSPKSGHDTVSWYQQALGQGPQFIFQYYEEEERQRGNFPDRFSGHQFPNYSSELNVNALLLGDSALYLCASSLTRVGEKLFFGSGTQLSVL.

The rearrangement uses TRBV2 and TRBJ1-1; 8 bases fit TRBD1. Germline V lookup: CDR1 SNHLY, CDR2 FYNNEI. Trimming removed 7 bases from V and 3 bases from J; junction bases left unmatched: 10. The CDR3 spans 15 residues. This chain's CDR3 is CASNEDRARDTEAFF. CDR3 in DNA: TGTGCCAGCAACGAGGACAGGGCTCGGGACACTGAAGCTTTCTTT.

The gene calls are TRBV7-6 and TRBJ2-7; 8 bases fit TRBD1. Germline CDR1 is SGHVS and CDR2 is FNYEAQ. The CDR3 covers 14 residues. Losses at the gene ends were 4 bases for V and 5 bases for J; bases not matched to a gene: 7. CDR3 nucleotide sequence: TGTGCCAGCAGCTCCCTGGACAGGGCAGACGAGCAGTACTTC. Encoded protein: CASSSLDRADEQYF.

V is TRBV3-1 (or the pseudogene TRBV3-2) and J is TRBJ1-2; a possible D gene is TRBD1 (5 bases). Trimming took off 7 bases at V and 8 bases at J, with 17 bases between the two ends. Germline assignment: CDR1 LGHDT and CDR2 YNNKEL (reference sequence). The CDR3 is 13 amino acids. DNA for the CDR3: TGTGCCAGCACCCGCGGGACGTCCGACGGCTACACCTTC. This encodes CASTRGTSDGYTF.

The chain recombines TRBV30 with TRBJ1-4, with a possible D match to TRBD1 (6 bases). This CDR3 has 14 residues. CDR1 is GTSNPN and CDR2 is SVGIG in the germline V gene (reference sequence). V lost 5 bases to trimming and J lost 4 bases, with 14 bases between them. CDR3 amino acids: CAWERTDFNEKLFF. In nucleotides, the CDR3 is TGTGCCTGGGAGAGGACAGACTTTAATGAAAAACTGTTTTTT.

This clone appeared once. V gene TRBV10-1 combines with J gene TRBJ1-6, with a tentative D call TRBD1 (6 bases). Germline-derived CDR1 and CDR2 are WNHNN and SYGVQD (reference sequence). The V and J ends lost 2 bases and 9 bases respectively, with 20 bases between them. The CDR3 totals 17 residues. The CDR3 spells CASSEGTRTLGGSPLHF. The CDR3 DNA reads TGCGCCAGCAGTGAGGGGACACGGACCCTAGGGGGTTCACCCCTCCACTTT.

The chain links TRBV5-8 to TRBJ1-3, with 8 positions matching TRBD1. The junction had 11 bases not matched to a gene; V was cut back by 4 bases and J by 8 bases. Germline CDR1 and CDR2: SGHTS and YDEGEE. CDR3 length: 15 residues. The CDR3 region is CASSPEYRGGHTIYF. Written as DNA, the CDR3 is TGTGCCAGCAGCCCGGAGTACAGGGGGGGCCACACCATATATTTT. The variable domain in full, with the rest retrieved from reference TRBV5-8 and TRBJ1-3, is EAGVTQSPTHLIKTRGQQATLRCSPISGHTSVYWYQQALGLGLQFLLWYDEGEERNRGNFPPRFSGRQFPNYSSELNVNALELEDSALYLCASSPEYRGGHTIYFGEGSWLTVV.

CDR3 loop: CSAGMRQGLHF. CDR3 nucleotides: TGCAGTGCTGGGATGAGGCAGGGGCTCCACTTT. The rearrangement joins TRBV20-1 to TRBJ1-6; TRBD1 might be the D (6 bases). This CDR3 is 11 amino acids long. The germline V gene encodes CDR1 DFQATT and CDR2 SNEGSKA (reference sequence). Between the trimmed V and J ends, which lost 5 bases and 16 bases, there was a span of 15 bases.

This chain joins TRBV30 and TRBJ1-5; D is uncertain. Germline CDR1 is GTSNPN and CDR2 is SVGIG (reference sequence). V was clipped by 2 bases and J by 6 bases, with 17 bases between them. This CDR3 is built from 15 residues. The CDR3 DNA sequence: TGTGCCTGGAGTTCCTCCGGGAGCTTGGGTCAGCCCCAGCATTTT. Its translation is CAWSSSGSLGQPQHF.

With regard to this clone: A junction boundary mismatches the germline segment, possibly from a read error. The CDR3 nucleotides are TGTGCCAGCAGCCATAATGGGGGGGATATGAATTTT. Residues: CASSHNGGDMNF. The V gene is TRBV3-1 (or the pseudogene TRBV3-2), the J gene TRBJ1-3, with D possibly being TRBD1 (5 bases). This CDR3 spans 12 amino acids. CDR1 is LGHDT and CDR2 is YNNKEL in the germline V gene (reference sequence).

This clone appeared once. The rearrangement links TRBV9 to TRBJ1-2; D unclear. The CDR3 runs to 15 residues. V gave up 0 bases and J gave up 3 bases, with 12 bases separating them. Germline V gene sequence: CDR1 SGDLS, CDR2 YYNGEE. CDR3 DNA sequence: TGTGCCAGCAGCGTAGGTGGAGGGTACGACTATGGCTACACCTTC. Translating gives CASSVGGGYDYGYTF.

V and J are TRBV6-4 and TRBJ2-3; D might be TRBD1 (6 bases). The germline V and J ends were trimmed by 4 bases and 1 base, with 18 bases remaining between them. Per the germline V gene, CDR1 is MRHNA and CDR2 is SNTAGT. The CDR3 covers 17 residues. CDR3 loop: CASSVEYQGRGTDTQYF. In nucleotides, the CDR3 is TGTGCCAGCAGTGTGGAATATCAGGGGAGAGGCACAGATACGCAGTATTTT.

The table lists this clone with a count of one. This sequence joins TRBV5-8 and TRBJ2-3; D is unresolved. Trimming shortened V by 1 base and J by 0 bases, and 12 bases separated the two germline ends. CDR3 length equals 16 residues. Germline loops: CDR1 SGHTS, CDR2 YDEGEE. The CDR3 here is CASSLSRGSSTDTQYF. Here the CDR3 DNA reads TGTGCCAGCAGCTTGTCCCGTGGCAGTAGCACAGATACGCAGTATTTT.

The chain uses TRBV7-9 and TRBJ2-1; D not resolved. The CDR3 contains 14 residues. CDR1 is SEHNR, CDR2 FQNEAQ, per germline (reference sequence). Trimming shortened V by 0 bases and J by 3 bases, and 6 bases separated the two germline ends. The CDR3, as DNA: TGTGCCAGCAGCTTAGCCCAGAACTACAATGAGCAGTTCTTC. Translation gives CASSLAQNYNEQFF.

The chain is built from TRBV20-1 and TRBJ2-1; unclear D gene. The V and J ends lost 4 bases and 8 bases respectively, with 9 bases between them. Germline V gene sequence: CDR1 DFQATT, CDR2 SNEGSKA (reference sequence). There are 11 residues in the CDR3. CDR3: CSATELDEQFF. In DNA, the CDR3 is TGCAGTGCTACTGAATTAGATGAGCAGTTCTTC.

The table lists this clone with a count of one. The V and J genes are TRBV5-5 and TRBJ1-4; D not certain. The germline V and J ends were trimmed by 6 bases and 8 bases, with 17 bases remaining between them. The germline CDR1 and CDR2 sequences are SGHKS and YYEKEE (reference sequence). This CDR3 has 14 residues. CDR3 sequence (DNA): TGTGCCAGCACCCCGGTGGGCCGAACAGAAAAACTGTTTTTT. Translating it yields CASTPVGRTEKLFF.

The J gene is TRBJ2-4, the V gene TRBV4-1; 12 bases match TRBD2. V was pared by 0 bases and J by 6 bases, with 6 bases of the junction left unmatched. The CDR3 has 17 residues. CDR1 MGHRA and CDR2 YSYEKL come from the germline V gene. CDR3 DNA sequence: TGCGCCAGCAGCCAAGAAGCTAGCGGGAGGGTGGGAAACATTCAGTACTTC. Protein sequence: CASSQEASGRVGNIQYF.